These 23 T cell receptor beta chains came from one sample sequenced in a study of blood T cells in healthy people across ages. Combining a sample-barcoded 5' primer with a J-beta primer mix, a second PCR ran for about 7 to 11 cycles. MiXCR, applied by TCRdb to the 5' RACE reads, yields one record per CDR3 protein. The table lists about 1.4 million distinct CDR3 sequences, approximately 60% of them singletons. Sequenced input: blood. Every receptor here comes from a man aged 18 to 35 in good health.

To note about this clonotype: At one boundary the junction diverges from the germline segment, which might be a read error. This sequence joins TRBV4-2 and TRBJ2-4; 11 nucleotides agree with TRBD2. The J call may be mistaken, given a closer DNA end match to TRBJ2-5. CDR1 is LGHNA, CDR2 YNFKEQ, per germline. The CDR3 is 17 residues long. The CDR3 sequence is CASSQVTSGGNQGTQYF. CDR3 in DNA: TGTGCCAGCAGCCAAGTAACTAGCGGGGGTAATCAAGGGACCCAGTACTTC.

The chain employs TRBV4-1 and TRBJ2-7, with 9 bases lining up with TRBD2. The V gene's germline CDR1 is MGHRA and CDR2 YSYEKL. V lost 0 bases and J lost 5; bases outside the gene matches: 8. This CDR3 region has 16 residues. CDR3 protein: CASSQEGGTSPDEQYF. CDR3 DNA sequence: TGCGCCAGCAGCCAAGAGGGGGGGACTAGCCCCGACGAGCAGTACTTC.

This clonotype was seen a handful of times. V usage is TRBV7-2 and J usage is TRBJ1-6; D ambiguous. V was cut by 1 base and J by 0 bases, with 7 bases left in between. The CDR3 length is 16 residues. CDR1 and CDR2 (germline): SGHTA, FQGNSA. The DNA of the CDR3 is TGTGCCAGCAGCTTAGTAACGAGCTCCTATAATTCACCCCTCCACTTT. Translating gives CASSLVTSSYNSPLHF.

The J gene is TRBJ2-4, the V gene TRBV7-2, with 8 bases fitting TRBD2. The J call may be in error: the DNA end matches TRBJ2-7 better. The germline gives CDR1 SGHTA, CDR2 FQGNSA. This CDR3 has 12 amino acids. CDR3 in amino acids: CATVRGAYEQYF. CDR3 in DNA: TGTGCCACCGTGCGGGGGGCGTACGAGCAGTACTTC.

Only a few counts were recorded for this clonotype. The V and J genes are TRBV6-5 and TRBJ2-7; D is possibly TRBD2 (5 bases). V was pared by 7 bases and J by 2 bases, with 18 bases between. Germline lookup yields CDR1 MNHEY and CDR2 SVGAGI. CDR3 length equals 15 residues. In DNA, the CDR3 is TGTGCCAGCATATATAGTAGAGTCGGGACCTACGAGCAGTACTTC. Protein sequence: CASIYSRVGTYEQYF.

V is TRBV20-1 and J is TRBJ2-5, with TRBD2 as a possible D gene (6 bases). Germline V CDR1 and CDR2: DFQATT, SNEGSKA (reference sequence). The CDR3 runs 15 residues. The V gene lost 0 bases and the J gene lost 1 base, with 12 bases spanning the gap. The CDR3 DNA is TGCAGTGCTAGAGATCCGGGGCGGGGCCAAGAGACCCAGTACTTC. Amino acid sequence: CSARDPGRGQETQYF.

This sequence joins TRBV5-1 and TRBJ2-5, with 8 bases lining up with TRBD1. The DNA matches TRBJ2-7 better at its end, which makes the J call doubtful. CDR1 and CDR2 (germline): SGHRS, YFSETQ. This CDR3 contains 13 residues. CDR3 sequence: CASSQGTGLEQYF. In nucleotides, the CDR3 is TGCGCCAGCAGTCAAGGGACAGGCCTCGAGCAGTACTTC.

On this clonotype itself: An end of the junction differs from the germline gene, which may be a read error. J is TRBJ2-7 and V is TRBV4-3, with unresolved D. CDR3 length: 14 amino acids. Germline V gene data show CDR1 as LGHNA and CDR2 as YSLEER. CDR3 in DNA: TGCGTCAGCAGCAAAGCCCGGCTAGCCTACGAGCAGTACTTC. As protein: CVSSKARLAYEQYF.

The chain employs TRBV6-6 and TRBJ2-3; possibly TRBD2 for D (5 bases). Per the germline V gene, CDR1 is MNHNY and CDR2 is SVGAGI (reference sequence). The CDR3 covers 12 residues. The V and J ends lost 10 bases and 4 bases respectively, with 12 bases between them. The CDR3 reads CATGVSSDTQYF. As DNA, the CDR3 is TGTGCCACCGGGGTGTCCTCAGATACGCAGTATTTT.

The chain links TRBV10-3 to TRBJ2-1, with D uncertain. This CDR3 has 11 amino acids. Trimming took 8 bases from V and 3 from J, leaving 5 bases between them. Germline CDR1 reads ENHRY; CDR2 reads SYGVKD. The CDR3 here is CAIGDYNEQFF. Written as DNA, the CDR3 is TGTGCCATCGGGGACTACAATGAGCAGTTCTTC.

The chain uses TRBV14 and TRBJ2-5; 10 bases are shared with TRBD1. The trim removed 2 bases at V and 11 bases at J, leaving 14 bases unmatched. The CDR3 sequence is 16 residues long. From germline, CDR1 is SGHDN and CDR2 FVKESK. CDR3 in amino acids: CASSQMGTGVTYKQYF. CDR3 DNA sequence: TGTGCCAGCAGCCAAATGGGGACAGGGGTAACCTACAAGCAGTACTTC.

The chain carries TRBV6-1 and TRBJ2-3; TRBD1 matches 8 bases. Germline trimming cut 3 bases from V and 4 bases from J; bases unmatched to any gene: 0. The CDR3 totals 13 residues. CDR1 MNHNS and CDR2 SASEGT come from the germline V gene. CDR3 in DNA: TGTGCCAGCAGTGAGACAGGGGCAGATACGCAGTATTTT. This gives the protein CASSETGADTQYF.

A single count supports this clonotype. This sequence joins TRBV7-8 and TRBJ1-2; D remains unclear. Germline V gives CDR1 SGHVS, CDR2 FQNEAQ. With 5 bases removed from V and 7 bases from J, the gap between germline ends came to 17 bases. CDR3 length: 14 residues. This chain's CDR3 is CASSHGGMEAGYTF. The CDR3 DNA sequence: TGTGCCAGCAGCCATGGCGGGATGGAGGCTGGCTACACCTTC.

This clonotype has only a few counts. The chain is built from TRBV29-1 and TRBJ2-1; TRBD2 aligns across 12 bases. The germline CDR1 and CDR2 sequences are SQVTM and ANQGSEA. The CDR3 length is 15 residues. Trimming at V came to 6 bases and at J to 5 bases, leaving 8 bases not matched to a gene. In DNA, the CDR3 is TGCAGCGTACCCCGACTAGCGGGAGAGGACAATGAGCAGTTCTTC. This codes for CSVPRLAGEDNEQFF.

The chain has TRBV12-3 or TRBV12-4 and TRBJ2-3; 14 nucleotides align to TRBD2. J lost 4 bases, V lost 3 bases, and 18 bases had no gene match. The CDR3 runs 21 residues. For the CDR3, the DNA is TGTGCCAGCAGTTTTTTACAGAACCGACTAGCGGGAGGGCCGATGGCAGATACGCAGTATTTT. Its protein is CASSFLQNRLAGGPMADTQYF.

This rearrangement joins TRBV29-1 to TRBJ2-4; D remains ambiguous. The end of the DNA fits TRBJ2-7 better, so the J call may be wrong. Looked up from germline, CDR1 is SQVTM and CDR2 is ANQGSEA. This CDR3 region has 11 residues. This chain's CDR3 is CSVDGDYEQYF. CDR3 sequence (DNA): TGCAGCGTTGATGGTGACTACGAGCAGTACTTC.

The chain couples TRBV20-1 to TRBJ2-3; 9 positions agree with TRBD2. The CDR3 is made up of 13 amino acids. Looked up from germline, CDR1 is DFQATT and CDR2 is SNEGSKA (reference sequence). CDR3 sequence: CTVAGASTDTQYF. In DNA form, the CDR3 reads TGCACCGTAGCGGGAGCAAGCACAGATACGCAGTATTTT.

This chain connects TRBV25-1 to TRBJ1-6, with D unresolved. There are 12 residues in the CDR3. Germline CDR1 and CDR2: MGHDK and SYGVNS. V lost 7 bases, J lost 13 bases, and 14 bases lay in between. This CDR3 is CASNLLGDPLHF. CDR3 DNA sequence: TGTGCCAGCAACCTCTTGGGAGATCCCCTCCACTTT. Based on the CDR3 plus reference TRBV25-1 and TRBJ1-6, the full variable domain is EADIYQTPRYLVIGTGKKITLECSQTMGHDKMYWYQQDPGMELHLIHYSYGVNSTEKGDLSSESTVSRIRTEHFPLTLESARPSHTSQYLCASNLLGDPLHFGNGTRLTVT.

The chain recombines TRBV7-9 with TRBJ1-4, with no clear D. CDR1 is SEHNR, CDR2 FQNEAQ, per germline (reference sequence). The germline V and J ends were trimmed by 5 bases and 8 bases, with 18 bases remaining between them. This CDR3 is built from 15 residues. The CDR3 loop is CASSPEGGVSEKLFF. The CDR3 nucleotides read TGTGCCAGCAGCCCAGAAGGCGGGGTGTCAGAAAAACTGTTTTTT.

The genes are TRBV11-2 and TRBJ1-6, with a tentative D call TRBD1 (6 bases). The germline V and J ends were trimmed by 2 bases and 1 base, with 9 bases remaining between them. There are 16 residues in the CDR3. Germline V gene lookup returns CDR1 SGHAT and CDR2 FQNNGV. DNA for the CDR3: TGTGCCAGCAGCTTAAATACAGGGTCCTATAATTCACCCCTCCACTTT. Its protein product is CASSLNTGSYNSPLHF.

This chain links TRBV7-9 with TRBJ2-1; D is unclear. Germline assignment: CDR1 SEHNR and CDR2 FQNEAQ (reference sequence). V lost 4 bases and J lost 8, with 12 bases in between. The CDR3 is 13 amino acids. The CDR3 region has the DNA TGTGCCAGCAGCTGGGCCCTCGACGATGAGCAGTTCTTC. Encoded protein: CASSWALDDEQFF. Full variable domain (rest looked up from reference TRBV7-9 and TRBJ2-1): DTGVSQNPRHKITKRGQNVTFRCDPISEHNRLYWYRQTLGQGPEFLTYFQNEAQLEKSRLLSDRFSAERPKGSFSTLEIQRTEQGDSAMYLCASSWALDDEQFFGPGTRLTVL.

The gene calls are TRBV20-1 and TRBJ2-1; the D is unclear. Germline lookup yields CDR1 DFQATT and CDR2 SNEGSKA (reference sequence). V lost 0 bases, J lost 12 bases, and 9 bases lay in between. This CDR3 is 11 amino acids long. DNA of the CDR3: TGCAGTGCTAGAGATAGCAGGTTGCAGTTCTTC. It codes for CSARDSRLQFF.

This clonotype was counted between two and nine times. The chain couples TRBV12-5 to TRBJ2-1, with D unclear. V lost 5 bases and J lost 3, with 14 bases in between. In germline, CDR1 is LGHNT, CDR2 FRNRAP. This CDR3 has 15 amino acids. CDR3 residues: CASGPKNGGYNEQFF. The CDR3 DNA sequence: TGTGCTAGTGGTCCAAAAAACGGCGGCTACAATGAGCAGTTCTTC.